This TCR beta chain stems from a study of T cell repertoires in cytomegalovirus infection. Germline V gives CDR1 SQVTM, CDR2 ANQGSEA. CDR3 length: 17 amino acids. The ends were cut back, 0 bases at V and 5 bases at J, with 22 bases in the middle. In this sample, this clonotype turned up a few times. TCRdb itself ran the reads through MiXCR, one entry per CDR3 protein. The table shows roughly 230,000 distinct CDR3 sequences, with 15% to 20% occurring only once. The TCR comes from a human donor in good health (CMV status not recorded). Some clones in this sample may be carry-over from other donors' samples. V usage is TRBV29-1 and J usage is TRBJ1-2; D unclear. Source material: CD8+ T cells from PBMCs. This chain's CDR3 is CSVEDLSTVDLGYGYTF. CDR3 sequence (DNA): TGCAGCGTTGAAGATCTTAGCACGGTCGATTTAGGGTATGGCTACACCTTC.